A single sample is the source of the 14 T cell receptor beta chains below, sequenced in a study of OX40 agonist ivuxolimab in advanced cancers. Assay: immunoSEQ multiplex PCR; the TCRdb copy retains only in-frame clones and omits some. The profile shows around 80,000 clones, approximately 90% of them singletons. The sequencing here drew on CD4+ or CD8+ T cells sorted from blood, taken in a trial of the OX40 agonist ivuxolimab. These receptors came from an adult with an advanced solid tumor such as melanoma, head and neck, liver or kidney cancer.

The V and J genes are TRBV6-1 and TRBJ1-5; D is unresolved. V lost 1 base to trimming and J lost 6 bases, with 13 bases between them. The germline CDR1 and CDR2 sequences are MNHNS and SASEGT. This CDR3 has 15 amino acids. The CDR3 region is CASSEGEGLGQPQHF. DNA for the CDR3: TGTGCCAGCAGTGAAGGGGAAGGGCTGGGTCAGCCCCAGCATTTT.

This clone was detected once. This rearrangement joins TRBV27 to TRBJ2-7; D assignment may be TRBD1 or TRBD2 (5 bases each). There are 16 residues in the CDR3. Germline CDR1 reads MNHEY; CDR2 reads SMNVEV (reference sequence). V was shortened by 7 bases and J by 3 bases, with 22 bases between the two germline ends. CDR3 bases: TGTGCCAGCACCTATTCTGGTCCGGGGACCCACTACGAGCAGTACTTC. It encodes CASTYSGPGTHYEQYF.

J is TRBJ1-1 and V is TRBV13, with TRBD1 matching 7 bases. CDR1 PRHDT and CDR2 FYEKMQ come from the germline V gene (reference sequence). V was clipped by 7 bases and J by 6 bases; unmatched bases: 11. The CDR3 has 14 amino acids. CDR3 in amino acids: CASIRTGGPPEAFF. The CDR3 nucleotides are TGTGCCAGCATCAGGACAGGTGGCCCTCCTGAAGCTTTCTTT.

The rearrangement joins TRBV6-5 to TRBJ1-2; D ambiguous. The CDR3 covers 14 residues. Trimming removed 2 bases from V and 1 base from J, with 8 bases in between. Germline V gene sequence: CDR1 MNHEY, CDR2 SVGAGI. CDR3 amino acids: CASSYGRVNYGYTF. CDR3 in DNA: TGTGCCAGCAGTTACGGCCGGGTTAACTATGGCTACACCTTC.

This chain joins TRBV6-1 and TRBJ1-1; D is undetermined. This CDR3 has 12 amino acids. V shed 2 bases and J shed 3 bases, with 4 bases lying between them. Germline lookup yields CDR1 MNHNS and CDR2 SASEGT. The CDR3 sequence is CASSEWDTEAFF. DNA of the CDR3: TGTGCCAGCAGTGAATGGGACACTGAAGCTTTCTTT.

V and J are TRBV19 and TRBJ1-5, with D perhaps matching TRBD1 (6 bases). Germline CDR1 reads LNHDA; CDR2 reads SQIVND (reference sequence). V lost 2 bases and J 0 bases, leaving 17 bases between the germline ends. The CDR3 totals 18 residues. DNA for the CDR3: TGTGCCAGTAGTATATTAGGGTTAACAGGGTATAGCAATCAGCCCCAGCATTTT. It is translated as CASSILGLTGYSNQPQHF. The complete variable domain, with remaining parts taken from reference TRBV19 and TRBJ1-5, reads DGGITQSPKYLFRKEGQNVTLSCEQNLNHDAMYWYRQDPGQGLRLIYYSQIVNDFQKGDIAEGYSVSREKKESFPLTVTSAQKNPTAFYLCASSILGLTGYSNQPQHFGDGTRLSIL.

The chain employs TRBV27 and TRBJ2-6; weak D call: TRBD1 (6 bases). Trimming cost V 3 bases and J 0 bases, with 18 bases left between them. The CDR3 extends over 19 amino acids. The germline gives CDR1 MNHEY, CDR2 SMNVEV (reference sequence). The CDR3 loop reads CASSFLSSGQISGANVLTF. In DNA form, the CDR3 reads TGTGCCAGCAGTTTTTTATCTTCGGGACAAATCTCTGGGGCCAACGTCCTGACTTTC.

This clone has a single count. The rearrangement joins TRBV11-2 to TRBJ2-1; 9 nucleotides match TRBD1. This CDR3 is built from 16 residues. Germline CDR1 SGHAT, CDR2 FQNNGV. V shed 5 bases and J 3 bases; nucleotides not matched to a gene: 8. CDR3 sequence: CASSPWDREGYNEQFF. CDR3 DNA sequence: TGTGCCAGCAGCCCTTGGGACAGGGAGGGCTACAATGAGCAGTTCTTC.

The chain carries TRBV5-1 and TRBJ2-5; possible D gene TRBD2, 7 bases. CDR1 and CDR2 from the germline V gene are SGHRS and YFSETQ. The CDR3 loop spans 15 amino acids. The V gene lost 1 base and the J gene lost 4 bases, with 14 bases spanning the gap. CDR3 nucleotides: TGCGCCAGCAGCTTGTCACGGGGGGCCCTAGAGACCCAGTACTTC. Translation gives CASSLSRGALETQYF.

This chain joins TRBV5-6 and TRBJ2-5; D uncertain. In germline, CDR1 is SGHDT, CDR2 YYEEEE. The CDR3 contains 12 residues. Trimming pared 4 bases from V and 4 bases from J, leaving 8 bases between. The DNA of the CDR3 is TGTGCCAGCAGCCCAACGGGAGAGACCCAGTACTTC. Protein product: CASSPTGETQYF.

This rearrangement joins TRBV5-5 to TRBJ1-5; D not resolved. Germline V gene lookup returns CDR1 SGHKS and CDR2 YYEKEE (reference sequence). This CDR3 has 14 residues. Trimming pared 0 bases from V and 0 bases from J, leaving 4 bases between. The CDR3 sequence: CASSLVISNQPQHF. The CDR3 nucleotides read TGTGCCAGCAGCTTGGTTATTAGCAATCAGCCCCAGCATTTT.

The V and J genes are TRBV7-9 and TRBJ1-4; 8 bases match TRBD1. After removal of 3 bases from V and 4 bases from J, the junction contained 7 bases not matched to a gene. CDR1 SEHNR and CDR2 FQNEAQ come from the germline V gene (reference sequence). The CDR3 runs 16 residues. The CDR3, as DNA: TGTGCCAGCAGCTTCCTTACAGGGGGTGATAATGAAAAACTGTTTTTT. This encodes CASSFLTGGDNEKLFF.

This sequence joins TRBV9 and TRBJ2-4; 7 positions agree with TRBD2. Germline CDR1 and CDR2: SGDLS and YYNGEE. Germline trimming cut 1 base from V and 8 bases from J; bases unmatched to any gene: 6. The length of the CDR3 is 14 residues. The chain's CDR3 is CASSVFEGRDIQYF. The CDR3 coding sequence is TGTGCCAGCAGCGTATTCGAGGGGAGGGACATTCAGTACTTC.

V usage is TRBV7-2 and J usage is TRBJ2-3; no definite D call. V lost 1 base and J 0 bases, leaving 5 bases between the germline ends. The CDR3 covers 14 residues. Germline V gene lookup returns CDR1 SGHTA and CDR2 FQGNSA. CDR3: CASSLEGSTDTQYF. CDR3 bases: TGTGCCAGCAGCTTAGAGGGTAGCACAGATACGCAGTATTTT.